Presented here are 18 T cell receptor beta chains from one specimen sequenced in a study of blood T cell repertoires in COVID-19. Measured with immunoSEQ multiplex PCR; TCRdb has only the in-frame clones, and not every one. The table records about 120,000 clones, over 60% of them present only once. The sequenced sample consisted of peripheral blood. Receptors were obtained from a human donor in a cohort sampled during active COVID-19.

The rearrangement links TRBV28 to TRBJ2-7; D is possibly TRBD2 (5 bases). CDR1 is MDHEN, CDR2 SYDVKM, per germline. Trimming took 5 bases from V and 2 from J, leaving 13 bases between them. There are 14 residues in the CDR3. This CDR3 is CASSIPGVTYEQYF. CDR3 coding DNA: TGTGCCAGCAGTATCCCCGGGGTTACCTACGAGCAGTACTTC.

The table lists this clone with many counts. The rearrangement uses TRBV29-1 and TRBJ1-1, with D tentatively TRBD1 (5 bases). V lost 3 bases to trimming and J lost 1 base, with 15 bases between them. CDR1 and CDR2 (germline): SQVTM, ANQGSEA. The CDR3 has 15 amino acids. The CDR3: CSVDAPGLGNTEAFF. The CDR3 nucleotides are TGCAGCGTTGATGCCCCGGGACTTGGGAACACTGAAGCTTTCTTT.

This chain connects TRBV5-1 to TRBJ1-2; D unresolved. V lost 4 bases and J lost 7, with 14 bases in between. The CDR3 has 13 amino acids. Germline CDR1 and CDR2: SGHRS and YFSETQ. The CDR3 reads CASSPSTWSGYTF. The CDR3 DNA follows: TGCGCCAGCAGCCCATCGACTTGGAGTGGCTACACCTTC.

The chain employs TRBV7-9 and TRBJ2-5, with 10 bases that match TRBD2. After removal of 5 bases from V and 2 bases from J, the junction contained 5 bases not matched to a gene. The CDR3 contains 15 residues. Germline assignment: CDR1 SEHNR and CDR2 FQNEAQ (reference sequence). The DNA for the CDR3 is TGTGCCAGCAGCATCGGGACTAGCGAACAAGAGACCCAGTACTTC. Its translation is CASSIGTSEQETQYF. Full variable domain (missing parts from reference TRBV7-9 and TRBJ2-5): DTGVSQNPRHKITKRGQNVTFRCDPISEHNRLYWYRQTLGQGPEFLTYFQNEAQLEKSRLLSDRFSAERPKGSFSTLEIQRTEQGDSAMYLCASSIGTSEQETQYFGPGTRLLVL.

The rearrangement joins TRBV3-1 (or the pseudogene TRBV3-2) to TRBJ1-1; the D is unclear. This CDR3 contains 13 residues. Trimming cost V 4 bases and J 4 bases, with 10 bases left between them. Germline V gives CDR1 LGHDT, CDR2 YNNKEL (reference sequence). The CDR3, as DNA: TGTGCCAGCAGCCTCGATACACGCACTGAAGCTTTCTTT. The encoded protein is CASSLDTRTEAFF.

The chain carries TRBV9 and TRBJ2-7; TRBD2 aligns across 12 bases. CDR1 SGDLS and CDR2 YYNGEE come from the germline V gene. V lost 4 bases, J lost 3 bases, and 5 bases stayed unmatched. The CDR3 runs to 15 residues. CDR3 loop: CASSPTSGSVYEQYF. In DNA form, the CDR3 reads TGTGCCAGCAGCCCGACTAGCGGGAGTGTCTACGAGCAGTACTTC.

The chain joins TRBV11-2 to TRBJ2-7; 9 nucleotides agree with TRBD1. The ends lost 5 bases at V and 6 bases at J; junction bases unmatched: 8. The CDR3 totals 14 residues. The germline gives CDR1 SGHAT, CDR2 FQNNGV. CDR3 in DNA: TGTGCCAGCAGCCCAAGGACAGGGGTGGTCGAGCAGTACTTC. This sequence encodes CASSPRTGVVEQYF.

The chain combines TRBV19 with TRBJ1-1, with D tentatively TRBD1 (6 bases). In germline, CDR1 is LNHDA, CDR2 SQIVND (reference sequence). This CDR3 contains 14 residues. The V end was cut by 7 bases, the J end by 4 bases, with 16 bases between. CDR3 DNA sequence: TGTGCCAGTACCCCAACAGGGTTGTTCACTGAAGCTTTCTTT. It codes for CASTPTGLFTEAFF.

CDR3 loop: CATSAGGLAGLEQFF. The CDR3 DNA follows: TGTGCCACCAGTGCCGGTGGACTAGCGGGGCTTGAGCAGTTCTTC. This sequence joins TRBV24-1 and TRBJ2-1; 12 bases align to TRBD2. J gave up 9 bases and V 5 bases, and 7 bases lay outside the gene matches. Germline V lookup: CDR1 KGHDR, CDR2 SFDVKD. The CDR3 is made up of 15 amino acids.

J is TRBJ1-2 and V is TRBV28, with 9 bases lining up with TRBD1. Germline V gives CDR1 MDHEN, CDR2 SYDVKM. The junction had 2 bases not matched to a gene; V was cut back by 4 bases and J by 2 bases. The CDR3 has 14 residues. The CDR3 reads CASSSTGGNYGYTF. CDR3 coding DNA: TGTGCCAGCAGTTCGACAGGGGGAAACTATGGCTACACCTTC.

The chain links TRBV7-9 to TRBJ2-7, with 10 positions matching TRBD1. This CDR3 comprises 15 residues. V gave up 2 bases and J gave up 6 bases; unmatched junction bases: 7. Germline lookup yields CDR1 SEHNR and CDR2 FQNEAQ (reference sequence). The CDR3 protein is CASSLPTGQGGEQYF. The CDR3 DNA follows: TGTGCCAGCAGCTTACCGACAGGACAGGGGGGCGAGCAGTACTTC.

The rearrangement joins TRBV10-3 to TRBJ1-1; D remains ambiguous. CDR1 and CDR2 from the germline V gene are ENHRY and SYGVKD. Trimming removed 5 bases at V and 0 bases at J, with 10 bases between. The CDR3 has 14 amino acids. CDR3 coding DNA: TGTGCCATCAGTAAACAGAGTATGAACACTGAAGCTTTCTTT. Its translation is CAISKQSMNTEAFF.

This chain joins TRBV10-3 and TRBJ1-1; 11 bases map to TRBD1. In germline, CDR1 is ENHRY, CDR2 SYGVKD. This CDR3 is 15 amino acids long. Trimming at V came to 4 bases and at J to 4 bases, leaving 5 bases not matched to a gene. This chain's CDR3 is CAISVGDRGITEAFF. CDR3 in DNA: TGTGCCATCAGTGTAGGGGACAGGGGGATCACTGAAGCTTTCTTT.

V usage is TRBV13 and J usage is TRBJ2-7; 10 nucleotides agree with TRBD1. The ends lost 4 bases at V and 5 bases at J; junction bases unmatched: 11. This CDR3 contains 16 residues. The germline V gene encodes CDR1 PRHDT and CDR2 FYEKMQ (reference sequence). The CDR3 loop is CASSSGTGAQGDEQYF. DNA for the CDR3: TGTGCCAGCAGCTCCGGGACAGGGGCCCAGGGGGACGAGCAGTACTTC.

This clone was detected only a few times. The V and J genes are TRBV13 and TRBJ2-7; maybe TRBD2 (5 bases). This CDR3 is 16 amino acids long. V was shortened by 1 base and J by 0 bases, with 13 bases between the two germline ends. Germline-derived CDR1 and CDR2 are PRHDT and FYEKMQ (reference sequence). The DNA of the CDR3 is TGTGCCAGCAGCTTAGAGGGTGGGAGTTCCTCCTACGAGCAGTACTTC. Protein sequence: CASSLEGGSSSYEQYF.

This clone was counted between two and nine times. The chain couples TRBV5-6 to TRBJ1-1; D might be TRBD1 (5 bases). The CDR3 has 13 amino acids. V was trimmed by 6 bases and J by 4 bases, leaving 13 bases between them. Germline CDR1 SGHDT, CDR2 YYEEEE. As DNA, the CDR3 is TGTGCCAGCACCCTGACAGCGGGCACTGAAGCTTTCTTT. This gives the protein CASTLTAGTEAFF.

V is TRBV5-1 and J is TRBJ2-1; 15 nucleotides match TRBD2. V trimming: 3 bases; J trimming: 4 bases; junction bases outside the gene matches: 5. The CDR3 loop spans 17 amino acids. The germline V gene encodes CDR1 SGHRS and CDR2 YFSETQ. CDR3 residues: CASSSGTSGGPYNEQFF. The CDR3 DNA sequence: TGCGCCAGCAGCTCTGGGACTAGCGGGGGGCCATACAATGAGCAGTTCTTC.

J is TRBJ1-5 and V is TRBV28; D is perhaps TRBD1 (5 bases). The CDR3 has 14 residues. Germline CDR1 reads MDHEN; CDR2 reads SYDVKM. Deletions cut 6 bases from V and 5 bases from J, with 14 bases between. In DNA form, the CDR3 reads TGTGCCAGCAGCCGGAGAGGGACTGATCAGCCCCAGCATTTT. This translates into CASSRRGTDQPQHF. Looking up the rest from reference TRBV28 and TRBJ1-5 gives the full variable domain: DVKVTQSSRYLVKRTGEKVFLECVQDMDHENMFWYRQDPGLGLRLIYFSYDVKMKEKGDIPEGYSVSREKKERFSLILESASTNQTSMYLCASSRRGTDQPQHFGDGTRLSIL.